This T cell receptor (beta chain) came from a study of cytomegalovirus exposure and HLA in healthy donors. Study findings and constraints: According to the study, around 160 TCR beta chains were cytomegalovirus-associated. In an earlier analysis, most TCR beta V segments were productive about 90% or about 30% of the time. One cluster of highly shared sequence variants probably arose as a sequencing artifact. Later analysis identified a missense DCLRE1C variant that was linked to TCR beta V- and J-gene trimming.

On this clone itself: The antigen is unknown.

Primers for the PCR totalled 60 Vbeta and 13 Jbeta. The data were produced by immunoSEQ multiplex PCR, yet TCRdb's version contains in-frame clones alone and is incomplete. The data hold 250,000 to 350,000 clones, with roughly two thirds observed a single time. The sequencing sample was made of PBMCs. The sequence was collected from a female donor in good health and CMV-seronegative.

Here the CDR3 DNA reads TGTGCCAGCTCGGGACTAGCGGGAGTCTACGAGCAGTACTTC. It is translated as CASSGLAGVYEQYF. The V and J genes are TRBV25-1 and TRBJ2-5, with TRBD2 matching over 14 bases. The end of the DNA aligns better with TRBJ2-7, so the J call may be wrong. Germline values: CDR1 MGHDK, CDR2 SYGVNS. The CDR3 is 14 residues long.